This entry describes one TCR beta chain. The source of the sample is a study of blood T cell repertoires in COVID-19. Background on the study: Samples representing acute and convalescent COVID-19 were sourced from the United States, Italy and Spain. PBMCs, B-cell-depleted T cells, or T cells provided the cDNA or gDNA that made up the material.

Original handling: Scientists estimated how many nucleated cells there were by amplifying reference gene primers. Assay: immunoSEQ multiplex PCR; the TCRdb copy retains only in-frame clones and omits some. V, J and clone size are taken as reported in that table, and D and trimming were inferred from the DNA itself. The data show hundreds of thousands of clones, 80% to 90% seen once. The Seattle patients joined while their infection was active and were tracked longitudinally afterward. This TCR derives from a woman in her sixties or seventies with COVID-19, enrolled during active disease. The sample was peripheral blood.

Here the CDR3 reads CASSYGGGASYEQYF. The CDR3 nucleotides read TGTGCCAGCAGTTATGGCGGGGGGGCTTCCTACGAGCAGTACTTC. The genes are TRBV6-5 and TRBJ2-7; 9 bases are a match to TRBD2. The CDR3 contains 15 residues. After removal of 3 bases from V and 1 base from J, the junction contained 4 bases not matched to a gene. CDR1 MNHEY and CDR2 SVGAGI come from the germline V gene.